What follows are 27 T cell receptor beta chains derived from one specimen sequenced in a study of molecular identifiers for immune sequencing clone quantification. One entry per CDR3 protein, called by TCRdb with MiXCR from the PCR reads. Of 400,000 to 600,000 distinct CDR3 sequences in the sample, 20% to 25% were seen once. The specimen was naive CD8+ T cells from blood, with Jurkat cell RNA spiked in. This sample's subset: FACS-sorted CD8+CD4-CCR7+CD45RA+ naive T cells. These receptor sequences come from a human donor in good health. Some libraries in this study had Jurkat cell RNA spiked in.

This rearrangement joins TRBV9 to TRBJ1-4; tentative D call: TRBD1 (5 bases). V was cut by 6 bases and J by 8 bases, with 17 bases left in between. CDR3 length: 14 amino acids. Germline CDR1 reads SGDLS; CDR2 reads YYNGEE. In DNA form, the CDR3 reads TGTGCCAGCACCAAGGGAGGGGAAGGAGAAAAACTGTTTTTT. Its translation: CASTKGGEGEKLFF.

There are a few counts of this clonotype. V usage is TRBV19 and J usage is TRBJ2-7; weak D call: TRBD1 (5 bases). The germline V gene encodes CDR1 LNHDA and CDR2 SQIVND (reference sequence). Between the trimmed V and J ends, which lost 3 bases and 3 bases, there was a span of 15 bases. The CDR3 length is 15 residues. CDR3 sequence reads: CASSMGIGVDYEQYF. CDR3 sequence (DNA): TGTGCCAGTAGTATGGGAATAGGGGTAGACTACGAGCAGTACTTC.

This clonotype was recorded many times. J is TRBJ2-3 and V is TRBV30; tentative D call: TRBD1 (7 bases). The length of the CDR3 is 14 residues. Per germline, CDR1 GTSNPN and CDR2 SVGIG (reference sequence). V was trimmed by 4 bases and J by 0 bases, leaving 11 bases between them. CDR3 in DNA: TGTGCCTGGACTGCGGGACAGAGCACAGATACGCAGTATTTT. It encodes CAWTAGQSTDTQYF.

The sample holds a few counts of this clonotype. The chain joins TRBV13 to TRBJ2-2; no definite D call. Trimming stripped 5 bases from V and 5 bases from J, with 9 bases between. The CDR3 sequence is 13 residues long. Looked up from germline, CDR1 is PRHDT and CDR2 is FYEKMQ (reference sequence). As DNA, the CDR3 is TGTGCCAGCAGCCCCCCCCTAACCGGGGAGCTGTTTTTT. This translates into CASSPPLTGELFF.

The gene calls are TRBV6-6 and TRBJ2-3; 8 bases fit TRBD2. The V and J ends lost 4 bases and 6 bases, in that order; junction bases with no gene match: 9. This CDR3 region has 15 residues. Germline V lookup: CDR1 MNHNY, CDR2 SVGAGI (reference sequence). The CDR3 bases are TGTGCCAGCAGTTCACTAGCGGTCCCCGGCGATACGCAGTATTTT. Translated, it gives CASSSLAVPGDTQYF.

This chain connects TRBV7-2 to TRBJ1-5, with unresolved D. This CDR3 spans 13 amino acids. The ends were cut back, 3 bases at V and 16 bases at J, with 19 bases in the middle. Germline V CDR1 and CDR2: SGHTA, FQGNSA. The CDR3 DNA is TGTGCCAGCAGCTTTGGTGGGTGGAGCCTCTTTCATTTT. As protein: CASSFGGWSLFHF.

This clonotype showed up many times. The chain uses TRBV24-1 and TRBJ2-3, with 7 nucleotides matching TRBD1. V shed 4 bases, J shed 14 bases, and the junction held 11 bases outside the gene matches. The germline CDR1 and CDR2 sequences are KGHDR and SFDVKD. This CDR3 comprises 13 residues. Written as DNA, the CDR3 is TGTGCCACCAGTGAACTCAGACAGGGCCCCTGGTATTTT. This sequence encodes CATSELRQGPWYF.

This clonotype was counted many times. CDR3 protein: CASSLDGTATAYF. For the CDR3, the DNA is TGTGCCAGCAGCTTGGATGGGACAGCTACCGCGTACTTC. V usage is TRBV5-4 and J usage is TRBJ2-7, with 7 bases that match TRBD1. The CDR3 is made up of 13 amino acids. The germline CDR1 and CDR2 sequences are SGHNT and YYREEE (reference sequence). Losses at the gene ends were 0 bases for V and 12 bases for J; bases not matched to a gene: 9.

The gene calls are TRBV27 and TRBJ2-7, with 11 bases that match TRBD2. V lost 8 bases, J lost 5 bases, and 23 bases stayed unmatched. Germline assignment: CDR1 MNHEY and CDR2 SMNVEV (reference sequence). This CDR3 has 19 residues. The CDR3 loop reads CASSSSGVIAGGYWNEQYF. The CDR3 region has the DNA TGTGCCAGCTCTAGTTCGGGTGTGATAGCGGGAGGGTACTGGAACGAGCAGTACTTC.

The chain has TRBV28 and TRBJ2-7, with a tentative D call TRBD2 (7 bases). CDR1 and CDR2 (germline): MDHEN, SYDVKM. The CDR3 loop spans 13 amino acids. The V and J ends lost 4 bases and 6 bases respectively, with 13 bases between them. The chain's CDR3 is CASSWRGQIEQYF. Here the CDR3 DNA reads TGTGCCAGCAGTTGGCGGGGGCAGATCGAGCAGTACTTC.

There are many counts of this clonotype. This sequence joins TRBV6-2 or TRBV6-3 and TRBJ2-5; D may be TRBD2 (6 bases). V lost 6 bases, J lost 5 bases, and 16 bases lay in between. The CDR3 spans 14 residues. The germline V gene encodes CDR1 MNHEY and CDR2 SVGEGT. The CDR3 is CASSGDSFGETQYF. The CDR3 nucleotides read TGTGCCAGCAGCGGGGACTCATTCGGCGAGACCCAGTACTTC.

Regarding this clonotype: A read error may produce the germline difference seen at one junction end. This chain uses TRBV7-2 with TRBJ2-7; TRBD2 matches at 9 bases. The CDR3 runs to 16 residues. CDR1 is SGHTA and CDR2 is FQGNSA in the germline V gene. The CDR3 nucleotides are TGTGCCAGCAGATTAGTTGGCGGGGGGGCTAGCTACGAGCAGTACTTC. Translation gives CASRLVGGGASYEQYF.

This clonotype has just a few counts. V usage is TRBV12-3 or TRBV12-4 and J usage is TRBJ2-2; no definite D call. This CDR3 comprises 12 residues. V gave up 4 bases and J gave up 7 bases, with 7 bases separating them. CDR3 sequence reads: CASSSLGGELFF. In DNA, the CDR3 is TGTGCCAGCAGTTCCCTCGGCGGGGAGCTGTTTTTT.

The chain links TRBV29-1 to TRBJ2-7, with 8 bases that match TRBD1. The CDR3 covers 16 residues. Per germline, CDR1 SQVTM and CDR2 ANQGSEA. V was pared by 0 bases and J by 2 bases, with 9 bases of the junction left unmatched. The CDR3 sequence: CSVEDGERTGPYEQYF. DNA of the CDR3: TGCAGCGTTGAAGACGGCGAGAGGACAGGGCCCTACGAGCAGTACTTC.

The V and J genes are TRBV5-1 and TRBJ2-7; no clear D gene. This CDR3 contains 14 residues. CDR1 is SGHRS and CDR2 is YFSETQ in the germline V gene. The V gene lost 2 bases and the J gene lost 2 bases, with 11 bases spanning the gap. In DNA form, the CDR3 reads TGCGCCAGCAGCTTCCTCGCAGGAACCTACGAGCAGTACTTC. It specifies CASSFLAGTYEQYF.

The table lists this clonotype with a few counts. The chain has TRBV20-1 and TRBJ1-5; D gene uncertain. Germline V gene sequence: CDR1 DFQATT, CDR2 SNEGSKA (reference sequence). V lost 2 bases to trimming and J lost 2 bases, with 10 bases between them. The CDR3 has 14 residues. Written as DNA, the CDR3 is TGCAGTGCTAGACAACAGTCTGGCAATCAGCCCCAGCATTTT. Protein product: CSARQQSGNQPQHF.

In this sample, this clonotype turned up many times. This rearrangement joins TRBV29-1 to TRBJ2-2; D is unresolved. Germline-derived CDR1 and CDR2 are SQVTM and ANQGSEA. CDR3 length: 11 residues. Deletions cut 6 bases from V and 11 bases from J, with 13 bases between. CDR3 DNA sequence: TGCAGCGTGCTACAGCGCGGAGAGCTGTTTTTT. The encoded protein is CSVLQRGELFF.

This clonotype was observed many times. The chain recombines TRBV2 with TRBJ2-3; D might be TRBD2 (6 bases). The CDR3 is 16 amino acids. The germline V gene has CDR1 SNHLY and CDR2 FYNNEI. With 9 bases removed from V and 0 bases from J, the gap between germline ends came to 19 bases. CDR3 amino acids: CARTRGSGPSTDTQYF. CDR3 nucleotides: TGTGCCAGAACGAGAGGCAGCGGGCCTAGCACAGATACGCAGTATTTT.

The chain recombines TRBV6-2 or TRBV6-3 with TRBJ1-2, with TRBD1 as a possible D gene (5 bases). The CDR3 loop spans 16 amino acids. Germline V lookup: CDR1 MNHEY, CDR2 SVGEGT. V was cut by 0 bases and J by 4 bases, with 15 bases left in between. CDR3 in DNA: TGTGCCAGCAGTTACTCGATGCAGCTGGGGACCTATGGCTACACCTTC. Residues: CASSYSMQLGTYGYTF.

The sample holds a few counts of this clonotype. The genes are TRBV20-1 and TRBJ2-1; TRBD2 agrees at 7 bases. The germline CDR1 and CDR2 sequences are DFQATT and SNEGSKA (reference sequence). The CDR3 is 16 residues long. Germline trimming cut 5 bases from V and 2 bases from J; bases unmatched to any gene: 12. The CDR3 nucleotides are TGCAGTGCTCACGACTACCTAGCGGTTACCTACAATGAGCAGTTCTTC. It yields the protein CSAHDYLAVTYNEQFF.

This clonotype has a single count. A read error may explain this, as a much larger clone is one base away. The V call is TRBV2, the J call TRBJ2-7, with D unclear. With 4 bases removed from V and 5 bases from J, the gap between germline ends came to 9 bases. The CDR3 is 12 residues long. Germline V lookup: CDR1 SNHLY, CDR2 FYNNEI. CDR3 coding DNA: TGTGCCAGCAGTGGAGTGGGGAACGAGCAGTACTTC. This gives the protein CASSGVGNEQYF.

The V call is TRBV12-3 or TRBV12-4, the J call TRBJ2-1; TRBD2 is a possible D gene (7 bases). Trimming left V 6 bases short and J 9 bases short, with 12 bases between. The CDR3 extends over 12 amino acids. In nucleotides, the CDR3 is TGTGCCAGCAGGGGGGGGCGCGCTGAGCAGTTCTTC. It specifies CASRGGRAEQFF.

This clonotype showed up just a few times. The chain recombines TRBV12-3 or TRBV12-4 with TRBJ2-3, with 15 bases matching TRBD2. Trimming at V came to 6 bases and at J to 0 bases, leaving 4 bases not matched to a gene. The CDR3 runs 17 residues. CDR3 in amino acids: CASRGLAGGRSTDTQYF. The CDR3 DNA follows: TGTGCCAGCAGGGGACTAGCGGGGGGCCGGAGCACAGATACGCAGTATTTT.

This clonotype appeared many times. The genes are TRBV20-1 and TRBJ2-3, with D perhaps TRBD1 (6 bases). Germline lookup yields CDR1 DFQATT and CDR2 SNEGSKA (reference sequence). Trimming took off 3 bases at V and 0 bases at J, with 13 bases between the two ends. This CDR3 is 15 amino acids long. As DNA, the CDR3 is TGCAGTGCTAGGGTGACAGGACGAAGCACAGATACGCAGTATTTT. Translating it yields CSARVTGRSTDTQYF.

This clonotype was found once. A much more abundant neighbour one base away suggests this may be a read error. This chain connects TRBV28 to TRBJ2-7; 9 bases are a match to TRBD1. The length of the CDR3 is 14 residues. Germline V gene sequence: CDR1 MDHEN, CDR2 SYDVKM. In DNA, the CDR3 is TGTGCCAGCAGTTTGGGACAGGGCCCTCAGGAGCGGTACTTC. Residues: CASSLGQGPQERYF.

The chain couples TRBV12-3 or TRBV12-4 to TRBJ1-1, with a weak D call TRBD1 (5 bases). Trimming pared 3 bases from V and 4 bases from J, leaving 12 bases between. CDR3 length: 14 amino acids. CDR3 protein: CASSFRAAGTEAFF. The CDR3, as DNA: TGTGCCAGCAGTTTCAGGGCCGCTGGCACTGAAGCTTTCTTT.

This clonotype was detected only once. This sequence may be a read error, since a much larger clone differs from it by one base. The rearrangement uses TRBV9 and TRBJ2-3; D perhaps matches TRBD2 (6 bases). Germline CDR1 and CDR2: SGDLS and YYNGEE. The CDR3 covers 17 residues. Trimming removed 0 bases from V and 0 bases from J, with 14 bases in between. CDR3: CASSVAPAGASTDTQYF. The DNA of the CDR3 is TGTGCCAGCAGCGTAGCCCCAGCGGGCGCTAGCACAGATACGCAGTATTTT.